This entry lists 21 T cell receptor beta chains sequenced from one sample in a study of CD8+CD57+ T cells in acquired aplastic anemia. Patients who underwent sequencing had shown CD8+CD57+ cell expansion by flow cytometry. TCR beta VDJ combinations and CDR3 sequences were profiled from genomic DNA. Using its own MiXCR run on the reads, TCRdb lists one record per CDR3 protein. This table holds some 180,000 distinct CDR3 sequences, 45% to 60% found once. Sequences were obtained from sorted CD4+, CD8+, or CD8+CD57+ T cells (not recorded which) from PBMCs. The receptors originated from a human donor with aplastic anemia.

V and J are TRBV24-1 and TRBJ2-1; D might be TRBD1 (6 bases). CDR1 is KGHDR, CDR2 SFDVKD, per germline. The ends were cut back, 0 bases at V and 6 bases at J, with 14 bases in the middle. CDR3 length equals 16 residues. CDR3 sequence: CATSDLSRGSANEQFF. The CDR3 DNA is TGTGCCACCAGTGATTTGAGCAGGGGATCTGCCAATGAGCAGTTCTTC.

This chain's CDR3 is CATSDRQGDEQFF. DNA of the CDR3: TGTGCCACCAGTGACCGACAGGGGGATGAGCAGTTCTTC. The V and J genes are TRBV24-1 and TRBJ2-1, with TRBD1 matching over 9 bases. V lost 4 bases and J lost 8; bases outside the gene matches: 2. The germline V gene encodes CDR1 KGHDR and CDR2 SFDVKD. The CDR3 consists of 13 residues.

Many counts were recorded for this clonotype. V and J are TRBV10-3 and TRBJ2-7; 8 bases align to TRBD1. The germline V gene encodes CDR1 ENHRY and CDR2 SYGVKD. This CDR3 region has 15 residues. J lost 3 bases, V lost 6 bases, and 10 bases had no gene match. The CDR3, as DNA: TGTGCCATCAGCGGGGCGTCAGGGGGCAGCTACGAGCAGTACTTC. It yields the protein CAISGASGGSYEQYF.

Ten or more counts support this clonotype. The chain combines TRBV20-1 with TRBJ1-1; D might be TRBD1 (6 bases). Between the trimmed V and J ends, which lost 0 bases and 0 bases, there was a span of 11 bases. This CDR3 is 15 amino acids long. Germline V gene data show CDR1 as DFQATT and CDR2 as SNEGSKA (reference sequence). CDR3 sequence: CSARDPDRLNTEAFF. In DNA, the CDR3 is TGCAGTGCTAGAGATCCGGACAGATTGAACACTGAAGCTTTCTTT.

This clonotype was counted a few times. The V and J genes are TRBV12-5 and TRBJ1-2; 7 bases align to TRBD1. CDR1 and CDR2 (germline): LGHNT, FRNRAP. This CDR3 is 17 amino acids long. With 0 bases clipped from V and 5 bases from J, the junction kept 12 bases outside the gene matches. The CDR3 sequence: CASGLVAGQTPEYGYTF. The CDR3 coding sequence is TGTGCTAGTGGTTTGGTTGCGGGACAGACTCCAGAATATGGCTACACCTTC.

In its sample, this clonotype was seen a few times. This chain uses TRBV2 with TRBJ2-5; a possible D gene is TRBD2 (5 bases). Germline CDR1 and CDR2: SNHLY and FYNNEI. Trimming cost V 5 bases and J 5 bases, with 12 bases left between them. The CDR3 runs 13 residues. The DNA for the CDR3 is TGTGCCAGCAGTAGCGGCAAAGCGGAGACCCAGTACTTC. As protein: CASSSGKAETQYF.

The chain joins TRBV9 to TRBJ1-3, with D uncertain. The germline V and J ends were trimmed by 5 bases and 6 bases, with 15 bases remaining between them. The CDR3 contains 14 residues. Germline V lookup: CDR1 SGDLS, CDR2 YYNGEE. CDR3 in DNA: TGTGCCAGCAGATCAGGAGGGTGGGAAAACACCATATATTTT. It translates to CASRSGGWENTIYF.

The DNA for the CDR3 is TGTGCCAGCAGTTTAAGTAGGGGGCACGGCACTGAAGCTTTCTTT. Its protein is CASSLSRGHGTEAFF. J is TRBJ1-1 and V is TRBV12-3 or TRBV12-4; TRBD1 matches at 7 bases. The junction had 7 bases not matched to a gene; V was cut back by 2 bases and J by 4 bases. This CDR3 is 15 amino acids long.

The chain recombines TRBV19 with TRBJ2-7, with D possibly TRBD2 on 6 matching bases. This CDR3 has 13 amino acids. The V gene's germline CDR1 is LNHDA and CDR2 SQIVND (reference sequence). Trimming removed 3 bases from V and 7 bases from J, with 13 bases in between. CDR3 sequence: CASSIGGAGEQYF. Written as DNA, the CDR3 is TGTGCCAGTAGTATTGGAGGGGCAGGTGAGCAGTACTTC.

CDR3 nucleotides: TGTGCCAGCAATCCCGGGCCCCCTACGAGGGAGCAGTACTTC. Translation: CASNPGPPTREQYF. V and J are TRBV12-3 or TRBV12-4 and TRBJ2-7; D gene uncertain. Trimming removed 7 bases from V and 7 bases from J, with 20 bases in between. The CDR3 extends over 14 amino acids.

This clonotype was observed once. This chain's CDR3 is CASSQGPTFTAVAFF. CDR3 nucleotide sequence: TGTGCCAGCAGTCAGGGACCTACATTCACCGCTGTAGCTTTCTTT. The chain carries TRBV6-1 and TRBJ1-1; tentative D call: TRBD1 (5 bases). This CDR3 has 15 amino acids. CDR1 and CDR2 (germline): MNHNS, SASEGT. The germline V and J ends were trimmed by 5 bases and 10 bases, with 23 bases remaining between them.

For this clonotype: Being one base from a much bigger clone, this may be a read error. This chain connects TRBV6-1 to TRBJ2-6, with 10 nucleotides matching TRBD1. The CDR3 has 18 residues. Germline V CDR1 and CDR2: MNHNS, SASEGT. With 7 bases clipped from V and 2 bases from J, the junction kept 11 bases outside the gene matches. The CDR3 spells CASKGDRGRLPGANVLTF. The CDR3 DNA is TGTGCCAGCAAGGGGGACAGGGGACGACTCCCTGGGGCCAACGTCCTGACTTTC.

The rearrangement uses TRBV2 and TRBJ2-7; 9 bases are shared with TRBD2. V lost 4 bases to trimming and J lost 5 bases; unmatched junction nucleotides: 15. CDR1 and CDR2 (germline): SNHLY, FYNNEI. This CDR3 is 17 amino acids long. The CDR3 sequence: CASSVGLAGPIGHEQYF. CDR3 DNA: TGTGCCAGCAGTGTGGGGCTAGCGGGACCGATAGGCCACGAGCAGTACTTC.

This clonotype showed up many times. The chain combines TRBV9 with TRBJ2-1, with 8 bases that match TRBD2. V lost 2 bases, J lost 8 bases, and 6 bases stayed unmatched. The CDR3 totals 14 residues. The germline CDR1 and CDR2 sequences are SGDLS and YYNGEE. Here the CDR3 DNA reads TGTGCCAGCAGCGTGGGAGCGGGGGTAGATGAGCAGTTCTTC. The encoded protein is CASSVGAGVDEQFF. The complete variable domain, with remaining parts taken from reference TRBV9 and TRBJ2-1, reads DSGVTQTPKHLITATGQRVTLRCSPRSGDLSVYWYQQSLDQGLQFLIQYYNGEERAKGNILERFSAQQFPDLHSELNLSSLELGDSALYFCASSVGAGVDEQFFGPGTRLTVL.

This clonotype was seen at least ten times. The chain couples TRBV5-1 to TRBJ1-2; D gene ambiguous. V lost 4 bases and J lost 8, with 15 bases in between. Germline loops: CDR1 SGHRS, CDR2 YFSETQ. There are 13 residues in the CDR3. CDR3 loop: CASSPTPSGGYTF. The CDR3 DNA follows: TGCGCCAGCAGCCCCACACCGTCCGGGGGCTACACCTTC.

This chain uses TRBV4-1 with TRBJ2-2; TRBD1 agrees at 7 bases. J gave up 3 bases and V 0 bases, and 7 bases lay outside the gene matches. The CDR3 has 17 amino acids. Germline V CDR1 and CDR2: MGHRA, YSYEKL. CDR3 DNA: TGCGCCAGCAGCCAAGAGGTTGGGACAGTAGACACCGGGGAGCTGTTTTTT. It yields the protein CASSQEVGTVDTGELFF.

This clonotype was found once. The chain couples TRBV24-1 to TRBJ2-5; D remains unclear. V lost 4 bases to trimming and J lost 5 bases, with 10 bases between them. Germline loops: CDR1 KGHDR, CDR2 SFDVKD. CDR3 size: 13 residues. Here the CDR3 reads CATSEDHLETQYF. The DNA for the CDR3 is TGTGCCACCAGTGAAGATCACTTGGAGACCCAGTACTTC.

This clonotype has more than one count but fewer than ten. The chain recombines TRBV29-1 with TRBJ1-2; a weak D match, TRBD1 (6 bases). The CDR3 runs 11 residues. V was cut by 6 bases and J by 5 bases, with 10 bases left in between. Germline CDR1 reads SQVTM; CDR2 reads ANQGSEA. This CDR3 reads CSVQGRYGYTF. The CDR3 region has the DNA TGCAGCGTCCAGGGGAGGTATGGCTACACCTTC.

The CDR3 sequence is CSVELQKMNTEAFF. CDR3 DNA sequence: TGCAGCGTTGAGCTGCAAAAAATGAACACTGAAGCTTTCTTT. J is TRBJ1-1 and V is TRBV29-1; D is ambiguous. Trimming took off 3 bases at V and 0 bases at J, with 11 bases between the two ends. Germline CDR1 and CDR2: SQVTM and ANQGSEA. The CDR3 contains 14 residues. Based on the CDR3 plus reference TRBV29-1 and TRBJ1-1, the full variable domain is SAVISQKPSRDICQRGTSLTIQCQVDSQVTMMFWYRQQPGQSLTLIATANQGSEATYESGFVIDKFPISRPNLTFSTLTVSNMSPEDSSIYLCSVELQKMNTEAFFGQGTRLTVV.

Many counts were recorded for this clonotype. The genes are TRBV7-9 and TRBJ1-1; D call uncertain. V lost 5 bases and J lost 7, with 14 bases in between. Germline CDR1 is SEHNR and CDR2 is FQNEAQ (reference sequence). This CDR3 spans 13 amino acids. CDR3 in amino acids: CASSVREDIEAFF. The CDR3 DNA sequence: TGTGCCAGCAGCGTCCGGGAGGATATTGAAGCTTTCTTT.

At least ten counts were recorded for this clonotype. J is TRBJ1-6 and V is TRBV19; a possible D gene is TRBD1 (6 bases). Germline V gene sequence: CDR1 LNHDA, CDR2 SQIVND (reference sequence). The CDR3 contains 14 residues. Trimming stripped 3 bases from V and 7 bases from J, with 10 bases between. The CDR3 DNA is TGTGCCAGTAGTATCGTACAGGGAAATTCACCCCTCCACTTT. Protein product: CASSIVQGNSPLHF.